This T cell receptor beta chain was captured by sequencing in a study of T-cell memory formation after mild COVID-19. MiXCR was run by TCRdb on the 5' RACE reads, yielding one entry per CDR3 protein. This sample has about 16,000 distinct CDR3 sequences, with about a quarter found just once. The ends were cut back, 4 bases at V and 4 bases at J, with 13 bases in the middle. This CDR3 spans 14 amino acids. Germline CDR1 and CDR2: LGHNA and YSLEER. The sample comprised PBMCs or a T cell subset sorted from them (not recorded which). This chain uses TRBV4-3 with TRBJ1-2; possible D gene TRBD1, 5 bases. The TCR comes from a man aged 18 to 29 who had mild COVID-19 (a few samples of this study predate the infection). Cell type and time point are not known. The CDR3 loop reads CASSRGTNAYGYTF. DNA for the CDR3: TGCGCCAGCAGCCGAGGGACGAACGCCTATGGCTACACCTTC.